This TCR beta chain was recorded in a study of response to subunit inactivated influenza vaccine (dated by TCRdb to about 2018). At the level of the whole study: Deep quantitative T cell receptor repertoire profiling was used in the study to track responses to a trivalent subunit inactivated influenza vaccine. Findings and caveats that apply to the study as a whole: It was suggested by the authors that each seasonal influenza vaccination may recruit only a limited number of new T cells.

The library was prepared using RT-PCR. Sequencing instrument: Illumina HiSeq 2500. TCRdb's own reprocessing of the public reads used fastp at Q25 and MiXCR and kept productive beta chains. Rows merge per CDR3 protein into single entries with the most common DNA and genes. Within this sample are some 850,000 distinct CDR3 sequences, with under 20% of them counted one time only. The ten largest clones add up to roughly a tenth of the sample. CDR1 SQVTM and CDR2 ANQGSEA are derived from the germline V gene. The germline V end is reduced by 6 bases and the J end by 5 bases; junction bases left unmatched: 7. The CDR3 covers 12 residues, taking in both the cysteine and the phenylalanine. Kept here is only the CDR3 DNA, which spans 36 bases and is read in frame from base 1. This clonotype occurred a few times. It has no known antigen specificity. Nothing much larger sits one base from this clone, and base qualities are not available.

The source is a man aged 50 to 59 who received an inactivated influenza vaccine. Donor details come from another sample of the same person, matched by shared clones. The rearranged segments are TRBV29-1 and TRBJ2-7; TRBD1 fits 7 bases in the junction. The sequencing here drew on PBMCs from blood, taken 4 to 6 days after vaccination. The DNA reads TGCAGCGTCGCGACAGGGCCCGACGAGCAGTACTTC. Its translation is CSVATGPDEQYF.